This T cell receptor beta chain was retrieved from a study of T cells in Graves' hyperthyroidism and ophthalmopathy. Study conclusions and caveats: Ophthalmopathy was identified by the model a median roughly 6.5 months ahead of onset. Blood also contained most expanded thyroid clonotypes above 0.001.

Germline V gene sequence: CDR1 SGHTA, CDR2 FQGNSA. Trimming took 5 bases from V and 0 from J, leaving 23 bases between them. The CDR3 is 18 residues long. Hyperthyroidism of Graves' type that showed no ophthalmopathy progression within 18 months was stable. The diagnostic basis comprised clinical symptoms, serum thyroxine and TRAb, thyroid ultrasound and orbital computed tomography. A word on this clonotype: Its antigen remains unknown.

Amplified TCR beta CDR3 regions derived from RNA transcripts. Researchers ran a first-round RT-PCR on the TCR CDR3 using the HTBI primer set. TCRdb re-called the multiplex PCR reads with MiXCR, one entry per CDR3 protein. The data show hundreds of thousands of distinct CDR3 sequences, roughly 50% seen once. The sequence derives from a woman between 18 and 30 years old with Graves' hyperthyroidism. The sample taken for sequencing was peripheral blood or thyroid tissue (not recorded which). The chain combines TRBV7-2 with TRBJ2-7, with D perhaps TRBD1 or TRBD2 (6 bases each). CDR3 amino acids: CASSPPLGGGGSSYEQYF. CDR3 DNA sequence: TGTGCCAGCAGCCCCCCTCTCGGAGGAGGGGGAAGCTCCTACGAGCAGTACTTC.